The 8 T cell receptor beta chains below all came from one sample that was sequenced in a study of blood T cell repertoires in COVID-19. This table comes from immunoSEQ multiplex PCR, and its TCRdb copy is limited to in-frame clones, with some not included. The table records some 110,000 clones, about 90% of them present only once. Sequencing was carried out using peripheral blood. These receptors were obtained from a man aged 45-65 years with COVID-19, enrolled during active disease.

This chain uses TRBV12-3 or TRBV12-4 with TRBJ2-3, with TRBD2 matching 7 bases. V was pared by 3 bases and J by 7 bases, with 1 base of the junction left unmatched. CDR3 length: 12 amino acids. This CDR3 is CASSLGGNTQYF. CDR3 nucleotide sequence: TGTGCCAGCAGTTTGGGAGGGAATACGCAGTATTTT.

This sequence joins TRBV27 and TRBJ2-3, with 8 bases fitting TRBD2. Trimming cost V 4 bases and J 3 bases; bases outside gene matches: 6. Germline values: CDR1 MNHEY, CDR2 SMNVEV (reference sequence). The CDR3 is 15 residues long. The CDR3 loop is CASSSGGGRTDTQYF. CDR3 DNA sequence: TGTGCCAGCAGTTCGGGAGGGGGTCGTACAGATACGCAGTATTTT.

The V and J genes are TRBV5-4 and TRBJ2-5; TRBD1 matches at 8 bases. Germline V gene lookup returns CDR1 SGHNT and CDR2 YYREEE (reference sequence). The length of the CDR3 is 14 residues. The junction had 2 bases not matched to a gene; V was cut back by 0 bases and J by 4 bases. The CDR3 is CASSLADRGETQYF. In DNA form, the CDR3 reads TGTGCCAGCAGCTTGGCCGACAGGGGAGAGACCCAGTACTTC.

The chain joins TRBV7-9 to TRBJ2-1; D might be TRBD2 (5 bases). The germline CDR1 and CDR2 sequences are SEHNR and FQNEAQ (reference sequence). CDR3 length equals 14 residues. V lost 5 bases and J 11 bases, leaving 19 bases between the germline ends. The CDR3 nucleotides read TGTGCCAGCAGCCCCTGGGATAGACTAAGCCAGCAGTTCTTC. This codes for CASSPWDRLSQQFF.

The chain is built from TRBV4-1 and TRBJ2-1, with 10 positions matching TRBD2. Per the germline V gene, CDR1 is MGHRA and CDR2 is YSYEKL. V shed 4 bases and J 7 bases; nucleotides not matched to a gene: 13. The CDR3 loop spans 17 amino acids. The CDR3, as DNA: TGCGCCAGCAGCCTGCAACTGACTAGCGGGTTGAAAAATGAGCAGTTCTTC. This translates into CASSLQLTSGLKNEQFF.

This rearrangement joins TRBV7-9 to TRBJ2-2; 7 bases are shared with TRBD1. The CDR3 is 14 amino acids. V dropped 5 bases and J dropped 5; count of bases not matched to a gene: 5. The germline V gene has CDR1 SEHNR and CDR2 FQNEAQ (reference sequence). The CDR3 loop reads CASSRQGRTGELFF. The CDR3, as DNA: TGTGCCAGCAGCCGACAGGGTCGGACCGGGGAGCTGTTTTTT.

This clone was seen just once. V usage is TRBV3-1 (or the pseudogene TRBV3-2) and J usage is TRBJ2-1, with 7 bases that match TRBD2. There are 14 residues in the CDR3. The germline V gene encodes CDR1 LGHDT and CDR2 YNNKEL (reference sequence). V was pared by 6 bases and J by 5 bases, with 7 bases of the junction left unmatched. The CDR3 sequence: CASSPMTSNNEQFF. The CDR3 DNA follows: TGTGCCAGCAGTCCCATGACTAGCAACAATGAGCAGTTCTTC.

With regard to this clone: The same CDR3 can be traced to other DNA sequences in this sample. The chain has TRBV5-1 and TRBJ2-2; the match to TRBD2 covers 7 bases. The CDR3 contains 16 residues. V was pared by 0 bases and J by 1 base, with 3 bases of the junction left unmatched. Per germline, CDR1 SGHRS and CDR2 YFSETQ. CDR3 coding DNA: TGCGCCAGCAGCTTGGGGCTAGCGGTGAACACCGGGGAGCTGTTTTTT. It encodes CASSLGLAVNTGELFF.